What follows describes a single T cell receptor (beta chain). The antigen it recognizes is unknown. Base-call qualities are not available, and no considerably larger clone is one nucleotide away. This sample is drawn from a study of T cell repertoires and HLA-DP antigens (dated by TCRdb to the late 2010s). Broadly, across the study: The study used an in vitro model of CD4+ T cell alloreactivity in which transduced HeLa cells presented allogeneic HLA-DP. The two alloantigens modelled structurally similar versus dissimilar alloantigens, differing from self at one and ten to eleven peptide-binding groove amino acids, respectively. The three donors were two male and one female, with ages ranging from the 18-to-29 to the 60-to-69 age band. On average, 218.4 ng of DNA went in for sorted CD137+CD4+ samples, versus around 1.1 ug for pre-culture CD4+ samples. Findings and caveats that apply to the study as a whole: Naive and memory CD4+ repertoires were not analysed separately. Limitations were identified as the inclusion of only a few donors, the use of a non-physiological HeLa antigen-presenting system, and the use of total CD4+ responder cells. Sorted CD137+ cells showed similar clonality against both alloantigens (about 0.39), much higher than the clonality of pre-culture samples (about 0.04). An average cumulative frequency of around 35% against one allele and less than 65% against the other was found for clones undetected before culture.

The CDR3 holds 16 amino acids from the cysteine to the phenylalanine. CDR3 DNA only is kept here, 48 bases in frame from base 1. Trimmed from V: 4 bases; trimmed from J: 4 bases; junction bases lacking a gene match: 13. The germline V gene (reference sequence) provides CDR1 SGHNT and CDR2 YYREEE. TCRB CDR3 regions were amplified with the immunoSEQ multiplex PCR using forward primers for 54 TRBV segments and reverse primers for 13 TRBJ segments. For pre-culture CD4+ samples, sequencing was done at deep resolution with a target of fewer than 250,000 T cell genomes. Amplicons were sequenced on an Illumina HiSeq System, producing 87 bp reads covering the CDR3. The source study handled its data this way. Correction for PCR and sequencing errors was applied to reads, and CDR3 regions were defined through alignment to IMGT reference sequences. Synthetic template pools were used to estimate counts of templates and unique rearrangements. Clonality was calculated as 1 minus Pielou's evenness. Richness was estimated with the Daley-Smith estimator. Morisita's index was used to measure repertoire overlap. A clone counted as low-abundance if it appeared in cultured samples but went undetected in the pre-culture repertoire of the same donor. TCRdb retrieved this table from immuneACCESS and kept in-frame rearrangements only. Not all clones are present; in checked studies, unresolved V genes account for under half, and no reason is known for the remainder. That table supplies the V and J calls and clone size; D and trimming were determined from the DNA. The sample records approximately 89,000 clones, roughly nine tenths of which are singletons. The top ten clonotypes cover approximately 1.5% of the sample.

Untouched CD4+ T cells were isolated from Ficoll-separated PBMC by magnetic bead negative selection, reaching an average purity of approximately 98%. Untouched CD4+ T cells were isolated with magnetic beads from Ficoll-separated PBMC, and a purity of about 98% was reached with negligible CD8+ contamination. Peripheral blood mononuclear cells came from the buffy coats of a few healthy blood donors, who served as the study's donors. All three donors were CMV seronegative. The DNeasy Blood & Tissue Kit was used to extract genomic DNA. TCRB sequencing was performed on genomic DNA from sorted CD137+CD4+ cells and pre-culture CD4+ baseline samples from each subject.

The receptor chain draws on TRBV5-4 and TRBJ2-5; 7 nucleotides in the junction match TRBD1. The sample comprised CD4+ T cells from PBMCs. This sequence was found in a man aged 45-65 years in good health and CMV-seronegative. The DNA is TGTGCCAGCAGCCCGAAGGGACAGTGGGGGAGAGAGACCCAGTACTTC. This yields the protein CASSPKGQWGRETQYF.